The 5 T cell receptor beta chains below come from one sample, sequenced in a study of T cell responses to AZD1222 COVID-19 vaccine. Data came from immunoSEQ multiplex PCR; TCRdb stores just in-frame clones and leaves some out. The table shows roughly 170,000 clones, with 90% to 95% occurring only once. The material was peripheral blood, obtained on day 0 of AZD1222 vaccination. These receptors came from an adult in good health.

V usage is TRBV9 and J usage is TRBJ1-2; D not resolved. Trimming cost V 5 bases and J 0 bases, with 20 bases left between them. Germline CDR1 SGDLS, CDR2 YYNGEE. This CDR3 contains 17 residues. This CDR3 is CASSLKQGPYANYGYTF. CDR3 in DNA: TGTGCCAGCAGTCTTAAGCAAGGACCCTACGCTAACTATGGCTACACCTTC.

The chain joins TRBV6-5 to TRBJ1-5, with no clear D. The CDR3 sequence is 13 residues long. Germline CDR1 MNHEY, CDR2 SVGAGI. V lost 7 bases and J 1 base, leaving 8 bases between the germline ends. The CDR3 DNA reads as TGTGCCAGCACTCACGGGAGCAATCAGCCCCAGCATTTT. It codes for CASTHGSNQPQHF.

Comment on this clone: Other DNA sequences from this sample encode an identical CDR3 as well. The V gene is TRBV2, the J gene TRBJ2-7; 11 bases are shared with TRBD2. The V and J ends lost 5 bases and 0 bases, in that order; junction bases with no gene match: 3. Germline V CDR1 and CDR2: SNHLY, FYNNEI. This CDR3 contains 15 residues. CDR3 residues: CASSSTSGSSYEQYF. In DNA form, the CDR3 reads TGTGCCAGCAGTTCCACTAGCGGGAGCTCCTACGAGCAGTACTTC.

The gene calls are TRBV10-1 and TRBJ2-2; 9 bases map to TRBD2. The CDR3 runs to 18 residues. CDR1 is WNHNN and CDR2 is SYGVQD in the germline V gene (reference sequence). V lost 5 bases, J lost 5 bases, and 15 bases stayed unmatched. The CDR3 loop reads CASSPFNRASGETGELFF. The CDR3 nucleotides are TGCGCCAGCAGTCCTTTTAATCGGGCTAGCGGGGAGACCGGGGAGCTGTTTTTT.

This clone was observed a single time. This chain links TRBV3-1 (or the pseudogene TRBV3-2) with TRBJ1-1; possibly TRBD1 for D (5 bases). The CDR3 is made up of 13 amino acids. Germline assignment: CDR1 LGHDT and CDR2 YNNKEL (reference sequence). Trimming removed 2 bases from V and 5 bases from J, with 9 bases in between. In nucleotides, the CDR3 is TGTGCCAGCAGCCAAAAGGGGTGGACTGAAGCTTTCTTT. Its protein is CASSQKGWTEAFF.